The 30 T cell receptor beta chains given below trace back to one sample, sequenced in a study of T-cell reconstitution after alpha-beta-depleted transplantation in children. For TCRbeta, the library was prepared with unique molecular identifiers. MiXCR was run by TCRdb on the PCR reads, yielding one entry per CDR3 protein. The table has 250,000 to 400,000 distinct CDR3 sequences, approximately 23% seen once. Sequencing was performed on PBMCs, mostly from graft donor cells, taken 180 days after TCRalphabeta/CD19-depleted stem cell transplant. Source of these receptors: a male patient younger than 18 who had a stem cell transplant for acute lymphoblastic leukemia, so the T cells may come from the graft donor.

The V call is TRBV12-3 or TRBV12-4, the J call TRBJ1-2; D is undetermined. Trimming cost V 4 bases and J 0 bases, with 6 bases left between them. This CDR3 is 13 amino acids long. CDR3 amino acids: CASSSTPNYGYTF. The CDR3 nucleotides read TGTGCCAGCAGTTCGACACCTAACTATGGCTACACCTTC.

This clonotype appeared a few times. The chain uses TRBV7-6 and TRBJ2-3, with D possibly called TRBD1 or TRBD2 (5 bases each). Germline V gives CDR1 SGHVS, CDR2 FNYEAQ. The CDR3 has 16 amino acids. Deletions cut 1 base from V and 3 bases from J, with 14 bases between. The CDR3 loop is CASSLEVLWGTDTQYF. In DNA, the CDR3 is TGTGCCAGCAGCTTAGAGGTTCTCTGGGGGACAGATACGCAGTATTTT.

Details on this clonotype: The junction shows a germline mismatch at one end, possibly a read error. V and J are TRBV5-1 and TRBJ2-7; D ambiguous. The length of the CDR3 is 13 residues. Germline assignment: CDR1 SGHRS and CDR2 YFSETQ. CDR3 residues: CASSLESLYEQDF. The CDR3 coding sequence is TGCGCCAGCAGCTTGGAATCCCTCTACGAGCAGGACTTC. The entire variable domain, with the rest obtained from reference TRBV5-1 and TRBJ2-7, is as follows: KAGVTQTPRYLIKTRGQQVTLSCSPISGHRSVSWYQQTPGQGLQFLFEYFSETQRNKGNFPGRFSGRQFSNSRSEMNVSTLELGDSALYLCASSLESLYEQDFGPGTRLTVT.

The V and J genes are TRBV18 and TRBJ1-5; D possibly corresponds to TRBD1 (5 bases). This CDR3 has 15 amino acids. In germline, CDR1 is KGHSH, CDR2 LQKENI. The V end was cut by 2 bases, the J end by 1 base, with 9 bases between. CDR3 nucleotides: TGTGCCAGCTCACCAGCGGGGACGAGCAATCAGCCCCAGCATTTT. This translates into CASSPAGTSNQPQHF.

The CDR3 DNA sequence: TGTGCCAGCAGCTCAATTGGCGGCACTGAAGCTTTCTTT. This sequence encodes CASSSIGGTEAFF. The V call is TRBV7-7, the J call TRBJ1-1; no clear D gene. CDR1 and CDR2 from the germline V gene are SSHAT and FNYEAQ (reference sequence). Trimming removed 4 bases from V and 4 bases from J, with 10 bases in between. CDR3 length: 13 residues.

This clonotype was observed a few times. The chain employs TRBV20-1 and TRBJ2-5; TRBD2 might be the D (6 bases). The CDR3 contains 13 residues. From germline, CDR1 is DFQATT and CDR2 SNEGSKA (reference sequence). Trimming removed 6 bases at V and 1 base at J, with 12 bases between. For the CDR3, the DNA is TGCAGTGCAACGACTAGGGGCCAAGAGACCCAGTACTTC. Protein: CSATTRGQETQYF.

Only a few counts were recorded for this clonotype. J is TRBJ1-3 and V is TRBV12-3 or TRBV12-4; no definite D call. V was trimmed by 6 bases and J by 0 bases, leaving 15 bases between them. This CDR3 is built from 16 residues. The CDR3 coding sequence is TGTGCCAGCAGCAGATTCTCACAGTTCTCTGGAAACACCATATATTTT. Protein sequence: CASSRFSQFSGNTIYF.

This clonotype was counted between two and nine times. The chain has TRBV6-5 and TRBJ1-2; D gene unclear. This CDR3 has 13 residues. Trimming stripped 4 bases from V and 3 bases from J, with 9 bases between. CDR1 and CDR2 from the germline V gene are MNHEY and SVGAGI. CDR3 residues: CASSFLWDYGYTF. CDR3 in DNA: TGTGCCAGCAGTTTCCTCTGGGACTATGGCTACACCTTC.

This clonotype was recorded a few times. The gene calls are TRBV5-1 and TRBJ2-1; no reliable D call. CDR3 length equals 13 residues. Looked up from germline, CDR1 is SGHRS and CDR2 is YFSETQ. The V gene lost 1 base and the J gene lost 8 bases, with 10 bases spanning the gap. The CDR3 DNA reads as TGCGCCAGCAGCTTGATTAGTATGGATGAGCAGTTCTTC. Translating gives CASSLISMDEQFF.

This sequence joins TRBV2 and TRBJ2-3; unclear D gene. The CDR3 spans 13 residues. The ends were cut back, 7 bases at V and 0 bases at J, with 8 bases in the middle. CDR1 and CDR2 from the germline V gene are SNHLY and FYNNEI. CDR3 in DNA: TGTGCCAGCACTCTAGACAGCACAGATACGCAGTATTTT. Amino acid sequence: CASTLDSTDTQYF.

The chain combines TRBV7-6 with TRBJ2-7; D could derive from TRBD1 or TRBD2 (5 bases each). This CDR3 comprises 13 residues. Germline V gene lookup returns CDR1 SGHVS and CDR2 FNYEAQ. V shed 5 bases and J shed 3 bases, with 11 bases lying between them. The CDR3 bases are TGTGCCAGCAGCGACAGTGACTACTACGAGCAGTACTTC. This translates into CASSDSDYYEQYF.

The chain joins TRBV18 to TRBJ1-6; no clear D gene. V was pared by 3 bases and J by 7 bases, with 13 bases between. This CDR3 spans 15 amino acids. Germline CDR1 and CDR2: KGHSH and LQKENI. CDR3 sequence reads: CASSPAFTRNSPLHF. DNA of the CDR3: TGTGCCAGCTCACCGGCGTTTACGAGAAATTCACCCCTCCACTTT.

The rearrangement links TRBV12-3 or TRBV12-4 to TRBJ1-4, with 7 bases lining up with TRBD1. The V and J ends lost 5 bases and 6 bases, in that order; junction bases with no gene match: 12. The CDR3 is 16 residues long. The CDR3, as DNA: TGTGCCAGCAGTGCAACCTCCGGGACAGAAGATGAAAAACTGTTTTTT. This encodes CASSATSGTEDEKLFF.

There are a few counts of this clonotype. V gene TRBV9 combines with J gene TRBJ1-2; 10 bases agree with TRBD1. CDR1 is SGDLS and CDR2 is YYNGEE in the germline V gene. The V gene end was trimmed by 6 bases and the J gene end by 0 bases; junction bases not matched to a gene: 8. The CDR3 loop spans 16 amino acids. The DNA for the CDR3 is TGTGCCAGCAACCGGGACAGGGGCCGCCCTAACTATGGCTACACCTTC. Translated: CASNRDRGRPNYGYTF.

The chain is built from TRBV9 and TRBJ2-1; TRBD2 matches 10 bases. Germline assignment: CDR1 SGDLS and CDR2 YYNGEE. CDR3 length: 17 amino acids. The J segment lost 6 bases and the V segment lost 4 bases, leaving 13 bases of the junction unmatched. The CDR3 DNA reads TGTGCCAGCAGCCCCGGACTAGCGGAGTCTTCTGGCAATGAGCAGTTCTTC. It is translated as CASSPGLAESSGNEQFF.

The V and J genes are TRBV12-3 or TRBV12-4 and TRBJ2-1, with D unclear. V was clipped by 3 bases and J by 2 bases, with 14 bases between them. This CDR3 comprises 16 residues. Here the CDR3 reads CASSFRTQNTYNEQFF. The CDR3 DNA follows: TGTGCCAGCAGTTTTAGGACCCAAAATACCTACAATGAGCAGTTCTTC.

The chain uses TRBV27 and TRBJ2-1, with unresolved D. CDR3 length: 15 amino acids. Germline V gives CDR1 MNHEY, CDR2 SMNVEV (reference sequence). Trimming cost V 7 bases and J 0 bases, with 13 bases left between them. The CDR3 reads CASKSGVNSYNEQFF. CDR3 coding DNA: TGTGCCAGCAAGTCCGGCGTAAACTCCTACAATGAGCAGTTCTTC.

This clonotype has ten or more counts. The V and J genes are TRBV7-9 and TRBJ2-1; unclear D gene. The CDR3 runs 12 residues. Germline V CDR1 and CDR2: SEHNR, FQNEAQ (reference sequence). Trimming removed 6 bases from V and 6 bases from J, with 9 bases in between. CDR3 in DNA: TGTGCCAGCAGTCCCGATTCCAATGAGCAGTTCTTC. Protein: CASSPDSNEQFF.

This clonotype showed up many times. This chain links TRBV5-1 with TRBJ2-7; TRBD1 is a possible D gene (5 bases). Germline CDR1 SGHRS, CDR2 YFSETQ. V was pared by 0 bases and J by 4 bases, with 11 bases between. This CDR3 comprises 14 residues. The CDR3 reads CASSLASGPYEQYF. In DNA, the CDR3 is TGCGCCAGCAGCTTGGCGTCAGGGCCATACGAGCAGTACTTC.

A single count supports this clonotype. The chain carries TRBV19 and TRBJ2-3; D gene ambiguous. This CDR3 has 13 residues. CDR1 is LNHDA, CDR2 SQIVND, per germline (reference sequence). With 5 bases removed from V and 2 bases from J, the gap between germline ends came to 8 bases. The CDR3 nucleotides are TGTGCCAGTAGTGAGCGACCCACAGATACGCAGTATTTT. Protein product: CASSERPTDTQYF.

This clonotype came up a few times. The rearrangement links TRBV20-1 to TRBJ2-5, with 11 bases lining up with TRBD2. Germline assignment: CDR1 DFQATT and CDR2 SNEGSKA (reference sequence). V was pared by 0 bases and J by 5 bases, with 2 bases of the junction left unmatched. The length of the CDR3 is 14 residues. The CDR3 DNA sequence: TGCAGTGCTAGAGATAGCGGGAGGGGGGAGACCCAGTACTTC. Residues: CSARDSGRGETQYF.

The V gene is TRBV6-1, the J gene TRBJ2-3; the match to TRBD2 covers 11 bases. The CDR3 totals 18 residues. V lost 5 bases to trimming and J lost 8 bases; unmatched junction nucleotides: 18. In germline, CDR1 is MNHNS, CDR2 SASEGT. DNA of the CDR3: TGTGCCAGCAGTCTCCGTTCCTTTAGCGGGAGGGCCCAGGTTACGCAGTATTTT. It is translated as CASSLRSFSGRAQVTQYF.

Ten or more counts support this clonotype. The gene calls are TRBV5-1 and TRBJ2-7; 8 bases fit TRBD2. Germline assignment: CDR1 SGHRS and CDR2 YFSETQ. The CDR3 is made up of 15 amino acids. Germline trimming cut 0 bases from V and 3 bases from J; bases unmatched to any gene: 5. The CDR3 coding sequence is TGCGCCAGCAGCTTGGGGGAAGCGGGAGTCTACGAGCAGTACTTC. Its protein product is CASSLGEAGVYEQYF.

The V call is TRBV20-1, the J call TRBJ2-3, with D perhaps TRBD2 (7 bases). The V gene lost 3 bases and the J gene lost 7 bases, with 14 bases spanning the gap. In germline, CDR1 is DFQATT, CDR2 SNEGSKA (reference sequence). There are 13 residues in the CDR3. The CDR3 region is CSASSLRGHTQYF. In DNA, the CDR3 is TGCAGTGCTAGCAGCCTGCGGGGGCATACGCAGTATTTT.

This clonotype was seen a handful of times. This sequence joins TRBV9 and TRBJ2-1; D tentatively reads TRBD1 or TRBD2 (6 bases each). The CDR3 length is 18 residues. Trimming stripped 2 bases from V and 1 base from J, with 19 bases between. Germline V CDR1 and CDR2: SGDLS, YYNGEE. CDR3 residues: CASSVAGSQGTSYNEQFF. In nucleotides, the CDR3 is TGTGCCAGCAGCGTGGCGGGGTCACAGGGAACTTCCTACAATGAGCAGTTCTTC.

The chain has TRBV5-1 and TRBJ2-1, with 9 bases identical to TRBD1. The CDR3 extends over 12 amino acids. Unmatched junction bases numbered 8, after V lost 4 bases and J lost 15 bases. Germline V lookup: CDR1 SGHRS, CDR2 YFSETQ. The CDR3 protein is CASSQGQGVGFF. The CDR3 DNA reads TGCGCCAGCAGCCAGGGACAGGGTGTGGGGTTCTTC.

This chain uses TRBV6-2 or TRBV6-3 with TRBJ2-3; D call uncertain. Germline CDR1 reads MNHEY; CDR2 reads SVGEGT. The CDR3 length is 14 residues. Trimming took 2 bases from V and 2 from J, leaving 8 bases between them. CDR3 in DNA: TGTGCCAGCAGTTACCGAGACCACACAGATACGCAGTATTTT. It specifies CASSYRDHTDTQYF.

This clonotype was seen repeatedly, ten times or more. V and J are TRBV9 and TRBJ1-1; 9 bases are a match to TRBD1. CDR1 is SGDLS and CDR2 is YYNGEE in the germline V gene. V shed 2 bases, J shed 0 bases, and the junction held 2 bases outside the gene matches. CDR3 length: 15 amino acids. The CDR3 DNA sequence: TGTGCCAGCAGCGTGACAGGGGGACTGAACACTGAAGCTTTCTTT. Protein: CASSVTGGLNTEAFF.

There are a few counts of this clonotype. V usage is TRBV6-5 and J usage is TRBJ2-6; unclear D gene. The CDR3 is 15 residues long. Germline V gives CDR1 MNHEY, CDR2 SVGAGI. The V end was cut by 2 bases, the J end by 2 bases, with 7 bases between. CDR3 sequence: CASSYEGAGANVLTF. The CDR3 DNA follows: TGTGCCAGCAGTTACGAAGGTGCTGGGGCCAACGTCCTGACTTTC.

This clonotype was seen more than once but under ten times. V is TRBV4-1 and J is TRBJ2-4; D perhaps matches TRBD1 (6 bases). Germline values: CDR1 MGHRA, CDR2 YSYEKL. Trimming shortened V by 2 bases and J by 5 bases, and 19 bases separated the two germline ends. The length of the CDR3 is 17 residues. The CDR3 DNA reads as TGCGCCAGCAGCCAATCACCTAGAAGGGACATCGAAAACATTCAGTACTTC. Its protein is CASSQSPRRDIENIQYF.